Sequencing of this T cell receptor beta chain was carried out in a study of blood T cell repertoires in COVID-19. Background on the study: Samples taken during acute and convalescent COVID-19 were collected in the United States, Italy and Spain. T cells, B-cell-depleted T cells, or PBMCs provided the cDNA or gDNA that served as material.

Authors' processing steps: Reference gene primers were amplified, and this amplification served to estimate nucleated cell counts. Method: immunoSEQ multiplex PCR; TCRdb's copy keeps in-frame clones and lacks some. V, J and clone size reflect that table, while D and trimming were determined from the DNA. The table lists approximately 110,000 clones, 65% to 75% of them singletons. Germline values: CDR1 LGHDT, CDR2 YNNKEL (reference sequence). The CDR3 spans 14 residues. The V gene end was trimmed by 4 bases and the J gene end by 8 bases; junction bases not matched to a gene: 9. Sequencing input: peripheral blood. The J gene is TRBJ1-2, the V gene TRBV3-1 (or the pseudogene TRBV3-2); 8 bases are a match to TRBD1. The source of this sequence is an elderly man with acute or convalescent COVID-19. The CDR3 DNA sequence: TGTGCCAGCAGCCGGCCCGGGACAGGTGGAGGCTACACCTTC. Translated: CASSRPGTGGGYTF.